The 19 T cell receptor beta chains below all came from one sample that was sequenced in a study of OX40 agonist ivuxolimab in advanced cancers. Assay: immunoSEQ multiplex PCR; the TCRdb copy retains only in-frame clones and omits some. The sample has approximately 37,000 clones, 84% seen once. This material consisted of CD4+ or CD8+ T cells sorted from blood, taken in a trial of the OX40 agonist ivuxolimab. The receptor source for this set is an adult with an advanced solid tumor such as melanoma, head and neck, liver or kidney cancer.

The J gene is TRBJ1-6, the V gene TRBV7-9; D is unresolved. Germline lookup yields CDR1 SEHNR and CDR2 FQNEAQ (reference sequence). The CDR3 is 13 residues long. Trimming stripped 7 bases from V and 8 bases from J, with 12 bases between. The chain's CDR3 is CASTLDGYSPLHF. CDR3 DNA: TGTGCCAGCACCCTGGACGGCTATTCACCCCTCCACTTT.

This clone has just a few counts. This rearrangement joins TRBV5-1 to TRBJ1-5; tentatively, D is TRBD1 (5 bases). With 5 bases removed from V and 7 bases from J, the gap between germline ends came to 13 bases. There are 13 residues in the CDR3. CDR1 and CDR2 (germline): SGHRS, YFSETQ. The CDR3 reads CASRWDEGQPQHF. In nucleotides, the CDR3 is TGCGCCAGCAGATGGGACGAGGGGCAGCCCCAGCATTTT.

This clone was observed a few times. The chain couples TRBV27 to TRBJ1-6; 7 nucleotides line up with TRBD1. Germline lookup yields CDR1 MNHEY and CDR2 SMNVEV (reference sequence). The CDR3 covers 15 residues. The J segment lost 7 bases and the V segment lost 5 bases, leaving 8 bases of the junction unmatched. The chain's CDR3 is CASSVDRAGNSPLHF. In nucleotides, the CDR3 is TGTGCCAGCAGTGTAGACAGGGCCGGGAATTCACCCCTCCACTTT.

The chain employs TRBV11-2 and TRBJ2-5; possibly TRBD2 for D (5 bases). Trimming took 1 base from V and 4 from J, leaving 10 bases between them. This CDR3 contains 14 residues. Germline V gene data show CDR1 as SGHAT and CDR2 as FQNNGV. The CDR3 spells CASSLVLAGETQYF. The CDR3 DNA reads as TGTGCCAGCAGCTTAGTTCTTGCGGGAGAGACCCAGTACTTC.

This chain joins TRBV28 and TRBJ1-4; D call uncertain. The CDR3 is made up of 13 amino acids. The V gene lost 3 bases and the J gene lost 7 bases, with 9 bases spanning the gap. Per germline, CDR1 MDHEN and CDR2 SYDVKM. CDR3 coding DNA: TGTGCCAGCAGTTTGGGTTTTGGTGAAAAACTGTTTTTT. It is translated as CASSLGFGEKLFF.

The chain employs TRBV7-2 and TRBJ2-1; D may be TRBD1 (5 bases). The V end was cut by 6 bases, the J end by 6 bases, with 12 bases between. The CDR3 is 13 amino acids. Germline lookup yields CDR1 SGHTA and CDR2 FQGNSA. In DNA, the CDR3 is TGTGCCAGCAGAGGGGCCGGGTCCAATGAGCAGTTCTTC. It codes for CASRGAGSNEQFF.

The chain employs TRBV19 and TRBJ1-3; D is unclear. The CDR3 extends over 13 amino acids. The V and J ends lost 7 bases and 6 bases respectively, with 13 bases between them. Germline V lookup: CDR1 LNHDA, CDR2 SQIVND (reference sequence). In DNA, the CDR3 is TGTGCCAGTAAGACTGCTGGCGCAAACACCATATATTTT. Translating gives CASKTAGANTIYF.

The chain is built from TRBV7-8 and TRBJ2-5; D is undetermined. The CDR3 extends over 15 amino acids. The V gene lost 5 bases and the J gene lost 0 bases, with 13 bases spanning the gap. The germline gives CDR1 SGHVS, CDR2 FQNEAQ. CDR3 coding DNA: TGTGCCAGCAGCCCAGGATGGGGTTACCAAGAGACCCAGTACTTC. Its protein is CASSPGWGYQETQYF.

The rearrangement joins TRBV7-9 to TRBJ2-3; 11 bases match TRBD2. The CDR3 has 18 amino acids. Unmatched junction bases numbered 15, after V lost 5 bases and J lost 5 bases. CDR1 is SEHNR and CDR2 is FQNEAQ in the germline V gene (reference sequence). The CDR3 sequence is CASSPHSGGARIGDTQYF. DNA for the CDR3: TGTGCCAGCAGCCCGCATAGCGGGGGGGCCAGGATTGGAGATACGCAGTATTTT.

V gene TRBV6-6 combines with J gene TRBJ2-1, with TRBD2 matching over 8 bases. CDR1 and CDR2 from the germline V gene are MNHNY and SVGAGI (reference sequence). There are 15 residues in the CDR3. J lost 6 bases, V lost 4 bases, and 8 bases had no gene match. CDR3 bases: TGTGCCAGCAGTTTCCCCGGAGCGGGAGTCAATGAGCAGTTCTTC. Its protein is CASSFPGAGVNEQFF.

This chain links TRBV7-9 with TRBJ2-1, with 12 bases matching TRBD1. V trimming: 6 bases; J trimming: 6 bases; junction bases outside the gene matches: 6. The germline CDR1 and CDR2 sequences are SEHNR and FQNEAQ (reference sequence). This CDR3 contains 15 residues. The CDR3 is CASRAGTGGFNEQFF. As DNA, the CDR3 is TGTGCCAGCAGGGCCGGGACAGGGGGCTTCAATGAGCAGTTCTTC. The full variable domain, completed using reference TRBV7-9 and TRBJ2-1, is DTGVSQNPRHKITKRGQNVTFRCDPISEHNRLYWYRQTLGQGPEFLTYFQNEAQLEKSRLLSDRFSAERPKGSFSTLEIQRTEQGDSAMYLCASRAGTGGFNEQFFGPGTRLTVL.

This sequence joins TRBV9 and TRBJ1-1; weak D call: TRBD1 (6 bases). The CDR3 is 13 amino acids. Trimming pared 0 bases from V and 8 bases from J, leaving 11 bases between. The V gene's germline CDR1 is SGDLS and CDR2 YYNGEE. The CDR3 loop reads CASSVEGGTEAFF. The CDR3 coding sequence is TGTGCCAGCAGCGTAGAAGGAGGGACAGAAGCTTTCTTT.

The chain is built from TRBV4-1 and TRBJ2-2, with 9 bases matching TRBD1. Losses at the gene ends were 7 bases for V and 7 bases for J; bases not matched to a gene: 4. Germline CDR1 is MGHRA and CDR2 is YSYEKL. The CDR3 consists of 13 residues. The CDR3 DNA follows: TGCGCCAGCAAAGGACAGGGGATCGGGGAGCTGTTTTTT. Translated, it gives CASKGQGIGELFF.

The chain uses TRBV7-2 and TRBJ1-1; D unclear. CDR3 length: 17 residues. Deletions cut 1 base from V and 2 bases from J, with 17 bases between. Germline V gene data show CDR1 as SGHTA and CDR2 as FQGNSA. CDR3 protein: CASSLVFRSNHNTEAFF. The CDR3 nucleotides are TGTGCCAGCAGCTTAGTGTTCAGGAGCAACCATAACACTGAAGCTTTCTTT.

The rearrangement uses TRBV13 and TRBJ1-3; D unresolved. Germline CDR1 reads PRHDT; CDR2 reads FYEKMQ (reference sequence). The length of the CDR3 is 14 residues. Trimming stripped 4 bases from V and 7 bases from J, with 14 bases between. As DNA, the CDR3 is TGTGCCAGCAGCTCCTCACCTACGCAGAACACCATATATTTT. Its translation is CASSSSPTQNTIYF.

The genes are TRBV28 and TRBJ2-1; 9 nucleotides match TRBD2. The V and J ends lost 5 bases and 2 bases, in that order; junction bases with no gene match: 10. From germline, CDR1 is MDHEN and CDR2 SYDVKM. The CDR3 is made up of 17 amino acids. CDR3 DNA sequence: TGTGCCAGCAGTCTCCCCCTGCGGGAGGGCCCCTACAATGAGCAGTTCTTC. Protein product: CASSLPLREGPYNEQFF.

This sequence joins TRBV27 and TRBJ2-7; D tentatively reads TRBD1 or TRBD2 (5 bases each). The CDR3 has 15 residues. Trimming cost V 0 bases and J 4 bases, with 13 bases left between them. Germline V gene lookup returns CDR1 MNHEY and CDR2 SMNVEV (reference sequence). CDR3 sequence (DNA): TGTGCCAGCAGTTTATCGGGACGGATAAATTACGAGCAGTACTTC. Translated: CASSLSGRINYEQYF.

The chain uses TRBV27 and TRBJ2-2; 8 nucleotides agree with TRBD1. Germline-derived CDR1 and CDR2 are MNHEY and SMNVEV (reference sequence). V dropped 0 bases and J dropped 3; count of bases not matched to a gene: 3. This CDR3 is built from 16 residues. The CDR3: CASSLSRTGYTGELFF. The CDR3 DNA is TGTGCCAGCAGTTTATCTCGGACAGGGTACACCGGGGAGCTGTTTTTT.

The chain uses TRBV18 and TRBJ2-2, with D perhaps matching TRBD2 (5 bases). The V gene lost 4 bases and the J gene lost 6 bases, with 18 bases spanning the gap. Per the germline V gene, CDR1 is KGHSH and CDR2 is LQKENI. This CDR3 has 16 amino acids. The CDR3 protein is CASSRLDSSLSGELFF. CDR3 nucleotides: TGTGCCAGCTCACGACTGGACTCCTCGCTCTCCGGGGAGCTGTTTTTT.